This paragraph reports one T cell receptor beta chain. Its antigen is currently not known. No base quality values were provided; no much bigger clone lies one nucleotide off. This sample was taken from a study of cytomegalovirus exposure and HLA in healthy donors (TCRdb year 2017). The study in broad terms: In an earlier analysis of fewer than 750 of the donors, 276 Gb of sequence data and roughly 100 million unique TCR beta sequences from roughly 190 million T cells were reported. Across 398 genotyped donors of the cohort, an average of approximately 240,000 unique TCR beta nucleotide sequences per donor were sequenced, and 15% to 20% of those sequences were non-productive. Genome-wide SNP genotypes for about 60% of the roughly 670 donors were used in a later genetic analysis, which treated that subset as a discovery cohort. An early release that covered fewer than 750 HLA-typed donors contained around 300 gigabases of sequencing data and some 87 million unique TCR sequences. The number of donors typed differed by locus, with about 629-630 for A, B, C, DRB1 and DQB1, 522 for DQA1, approximately 570 for DPA1, and 400 to 490 for DPB1. The study was designed to test whether signatures of past pathogen exposure could be identified by cataloging public T cell receptors. Rather than using new phenotypic data, the later analysis identified candidate immune exposures from TCR beta sequences and from how often those sequences occurred across donors. Along with the roughly 670-subject first cohort, a separate validation cohort of over 90 different subjects was used. In a later analysis, previously published TCR beta repertoires from hundreds of donors were re-analyzed and high-resolution HLA genotyping was added so that TCR occurrence patterns could be studied. An earlier analysis of around 640 of the donors used high-throughput TCR beta sequencing to judge whether each TCR beta V gene segment behaved as functional or pseudogenic. Donor age, sex, ethnicity and CMV serostatus were collected together with the repertoire data. Among the roughly 380 genotyped donors, around 81% belonged to the genetic ancestry cluster associated with self-reported Caucasian donors. Using immunosequencing, the study profiled T cell repertoires from about 620 subjects and related those repertoires to cytomegalovirus serostatus. Every repertoire in the discovery cohort had been generated on one and the same sequencing platform. Roughly 5 DR-DQ haplotypes were handled as single units for association and clustering, since linkage in the cohort was strong. The study combined high-throughput TCR immunosequencing, statistical association of individual TCRs with disease status, and machine learning to predict cytomegalovirus infection status. Both class I and class II loci were covered by HLA typing, at four-digit resolution.

Library generation was performed with the immunoSEQ multiplex PCR assay. The multiplex PCR relied on a mix of 60 forward primers for TCR Vbeta segments and 13 reverse primers for TCR Jbeta segments. The CDR3 region of rearranged TCR beta genes was amplified from genomic DNA by a multiplex PCR assay. The amplified TCR beta libraries were sequenced on the Illumina HiSeq System as 87-base-pair reads. The original pipeline was this. A later analysis counted about 82 million unique TCR beta chains across the 700 or so repertoires, and roughly 9.9 million of these chains were shared by at least two donors. To remove PCR and sequencing errors, raw reads were error-corrected and collapsed into unique sequences using a nearest-neighbor algorithm that merged closely related sequences. Alignment of CDR3 sequences to IMGT reference sequences was used to assign V, D and J gene segments. For a sequence to be retained, a match of at least six nucleotides to both a V gene segment and a J gene segment was required. Rearrangements were called productive when the CDR3 lacked stop codons and stayed in frame with V and J; all others were non-productive. CDR3 was defined by IMGT convention, running from the second conserved V-encoded cysteine to the conserved J-encoded phenylalanine. The earlier analysis of around 640 of the donors excluded sequences that lacked an unambiguous match to a single V gene segment. In an earlier analysis of some 590 of the donors, a V segment was called functional when productive rearrangements were above 56.7%, and segregating when the standard deviation between donors exceeded 5%. To diagnose cytomegalovirus status from the catalog of TCR beta chain sequences, a statistical classification framework was built. V and J gene assignment, in a later analysis, came from comparing TCR nucleotide sequences with IMGT/GENE-DB human TR gene sequences. In a later analysis, CDR3 sequences and most-parsimonious VDJ recombination scenarios were assigned using the TCRdist pipeline. In a later analysis, each TCR beta chain was defined by its CDR3 amino acid sequence together with its V-gene family, and reads lacking a unique V-gene family were excluded. As a way to deal with suspected cross-contamination and a sequencing artifact, a later analysis dropped approximately 570 nucleotide sequences that were highly shared and had low generation probability. For each public chain, a later analysis derived a clonal expansion index from normalized ranks of inferred template counts within each repertoire. A later analysis computed generation probabilities with a VDJ recombination model fitted to out-of-frame rearrangements, and checked the results against IGoR. In a later analysis, hypergeometric tests were used to score TCR-TCR, TCR-HLA and TCR-CMV co-occurrence, with a repertoire-size bias correction applied to TCR pairs. False discovery rates were estimated in a later analysis by permuting HLA or CMV assignments 20 times. In a later analysis, co-occurring TCRs were grouped using DBSCAN, with TCRdist sequence similarity added in when clustering inside HLA-allele-positive subsets. Repertoires with fewer than 30,000 or more than 120,000 public chains were left out of co-occurrence clustering, as were roughly five repertoires with anomalous nucleotide sharing. Not all clones reach the TCRdb copy of this immuneACCESS table, which keeps in-frame sequences only. Checked studies attribute under half of the gap to unresolved V genes and leave the rest unexplained. V, J and clone size were drawn from that table, and D and trimming were deduced from the DNA. The sample table contains about 160,000 clones; only one count was recorded for roughly 80% of them. Jointly, the top ten make up roughly 10% of the sample.

Results and caveats for the whole study, not just this receptor: A later analysis found that TCR association rates varied across HLA loci, with DRB1 alleles showing the most associated TCRs and HLA-C alleles the fewest. The 87-base-pair reads could not distinguish some IMGT-functional V segments, including TRBV6-2 and TRBV6-3, so those segments were excluded. Linkage disequilibrium might explain the correlated functional status among segregating V segments, but an unknown experimental factor could not be excluded. In an earlier analysis of about 600 of the donors, most TCR beta V segments appeared in productive rearrangements about 87% or about 30% of the time, broadly matching IMGT annotations. A further reported finding was that TCR beta sequences accurately predicted the HLA-A and HLA-B alleles for most subjects in the first cohort. In a later genetic analysis, fewer N-insertions in productive TCRs were reported among donors in an Asian-associated ancestry cluster than the approximately 710-donor mean. Compared with equally common non-associated chains, HLA-associated TCR beta chains in a later analysis were more clonally expanded and had lower generation probabilities. In both the original and validation cohorts, the classifier was reported to diagnose cytomegalovirus status with high specificity and sensitivity. The cohort was sequenced for TCR beta chains only, and without alpha or paired-chain data the features that could be detected were limited. Strong co-occurrence of HLA alleles, especially DR and DQ, made assigning TCR associations to individual alleles difficult. Because HLA typing was missing for some donors at each locus, association tests included only the typed subset. A cluster of highly shared sequence variants was judged likely to be a technical artifact of the sequencing pipeline. Across donors, most TCR sequences were observed very rarely, whereas some public TCRs were present in many individuals. Presence/absence analyses assumed roughly uniform sequencing depth across donors, an assumption that may not hold. Because counts were too low, approximately 18 rarely observed V segments, including chromosome 9 orphons, were excluded from the earlier analysis of 587 of the donors. In the study, some 180 TCR beta chains were listed as associated with cytomegalovirus. A later analysis found that most CMV-associated TCR beta chains appeared HLA-restricted, with HLA associations seemingly driven largely by CMV exposure. Immune exposure information for the cohort was limited to CMV serostatus. It was suggested by the authors that the approach could potentially be generalized to other disease states and immunological phenotypes. In a later genetic analysis, a missense DCLRE1C variant was associated with V-gene and J-gene trimming of TCR beta chains, and the association was replicated in an independent cohort. A later analysis associated 16,951 TCR beta sequences with specific HLA alleles at a false discovery rate of 0.05. In vitro tests confirmed that three of the cytomegalovirus-associated TCR beta chains recognize cytomegalovirus antigens. In a later analysis, several top co-occurrence clusters were reported to appear linked to parvovirus B19, influenza, CMV and Epstein-Barr virus.

The cohort was made up of approximately 670 healthy bone marrow donors. At the time of sampling, every cohort member was nominally healthy, though immune exposures that went unrecorded were likely present. The donor tested CMV seropositive, placing the donor among the 250 to 350 seropositive members of the cohort. A peripheral blood sample was collected from each donor, and TCR beta sequencing was performed on peripheral blood mononuclear cells. Genomic DNA was extracted from the blood cell samples with the Qiagen DNeasy Blood Extraction Kit. From the germline V gene, CDR1 is SGHDT and CDR2 is YYEEEE. V loses 4 bases, J loses 1 base, and the germline ends lie 5 bases apart. The CDR3 numbers 13 residues from cysteine through phenylalanine. The retained sequence is limited to the CDR3, 39 bases, with the frame set at the first base.

The chain is encoded by TRBV5-6 joined to TRBJ2-2, and the D gene may be TRBD2, 5 bases matching. Sequencing was done on a sample of PBMCs. The TCR comes from a man over 45 in good health and CMV-seropositive. The CDR3 region has the sequence CASSGGNTGELFF. The nucleotide sequence reads as follows: TGTGCCAGCAGCGGAGGGAACACCGGGGAGCTGTTTTTT.